One sample yielded the 7 T cell receptor beta chains listed below, sequenced in a study of blood T cell repertoires in COVID-19. Method: immunoSEQ multiplex PCR; TCRdb's copy keeps in-frame clones and lacks some. The top ten clones hold approximately 5.3% of a sample with roughly 280,000 clones, more than 75% of them seen once. Specimen: peripheral blood. The receptors here all came from a woman aged 55-69 years with COVID-19, enrolled during active disease.

The chain carries TRBV28 and TRBJ2-2, with no clear D. The CDR3 extends over 13 amino acids. With 3 bases removed from V and 6 bases from J, the gap between germline ends came to 8 bases. CDR1 and CDR2 from the germline V gene are MDHEN and SYDVKM. For the CDR3, the DNA is TGTGCCAGCAGTTTTGGGCAGCCCGGGGAGCTGTTTTTT. Encoded protein: CASSFGQPGELFF.

This clone was seen a few times. The chain couples TRBV5-4 to TRBJ2-5, with D perhaps matching TRBD1 (6 bases). Trimming took off 4 bases at V and 5 bases at J, with 18 bases between the two ends. The CDR3 extends over 15 amino acids. Germline CDR1 and CDR2: SGHNT and YYREEE (reference sequence). The chain's CDR3 is CASSPFGGVGETQYF. The CDR3 DNA follows: TGTGCCAGCAGCCCCTTTGGGGGCGTGGGGGAGACCCAGTACTTC.

This rearrangement joins TRBV7-9 to TRBJ1-3, with a weak D call TRBD1 (6 bases). The CDR3 spans 16 residues. In germline, CDR1 is SEHNR, CDR2 FQNEAQ (reference sequence). The germline V and J ends were trimmed by 5 bases and 4 bases, with 18 bases remaining between them. Here the CDR3 DNA reads TGTGCCAGCAGCCGCACAGGGATGGCAGTCGGAAACACCATATATTTT. Protein sequence: CASSRTGMAVGNTIYF.

A few counts support this clone. The chain couples TRBV15 to TRBJ2-1; 7 bases are shared with TRBD1. V was pared by 6 bases and J by 7 bases, with 3 bases of the junction left unmatched. The germline V gene has CDR1 LNHNV and CDR2 YYDKDF (reference sequence). The CDR3 has 12 residues. Written as DNA, the CDR3 is TGTGCCACCAGTCCACAGGGGAATGAGCAGTTCTTC. It codes for CATSPQGNEQFF. Filled out from reference TRBV15 and TRBJ2-1, the complete variable domain reads DAMVIQNPRYQVTQFGKPVTLSCSQTLNHNVMYWYQQKSSQAPKLLFHYYDKDFNNEADTPDNFQSRRPNTSFCFLDIRSPGLGDTAMYLCATSPQGNEQFFGPGTRLTVL.

The chain has TRBV12-5 and TRBJ1-2; a possible D gene is TRBD1 (6 bases). Germline lookup yields CDR1 LGHNT and CDR2 FRNRAP. The CDR3 runs to 13 residues. V lost 6 bases, J lost 8 bases, and 16 bases lay in between. The CDR3 DNA follows: TGTGCTAGTGGCACCCCAGGGGAAAGGGGCTACACCTTC. Translation gives CASGTPGERGYTF.

This chain uses TRBV24-1 with TRBJ2-3; 9 nucleotides line up with TRBD2. CDR1 is KGHDR, CDR2 SFDVKD, per germline. J gave up 0 bases and V 5 bases, and 5 bases lay outside the gene matches. This CDR3 contains 16 residues. CDR3 amino acids: CATSGSTSGSTDTQYF. As DNA, the CDR3 is TGTGCCACCAGTGGTAGTACTAGCGGGAGCACAGATACGCAGTATTTT.

The genes are TRBV9 and TRBJ1-3; D perhaps matches TRBD1 (6 bases). Germline loops: CDR1 SGDLS, CDR2 YYNGEE. The CDR3 contains 16 residues. V lost 3 bases to trimming and J lost 2 bases, with 15 bases between them. DNA for the CDR3: TGTGCCAGCAGCGAGGGGATGGGACACCCTGGAAACACCATATATTTT. Amino acid sequence: CASSEGMGHPGNTIYF.